These 5 T cell receptor beta chains were all obtained from the same sample, sequenced in a study of vaccination and CD4 T cells after COVID-19. With the Oncomine TCR Beta short-read assay, DNA from cultured CD4+ T cells was sequenced. TCRdb independently ran MiXCR on the PCR reads; one entry per CDR3 protein. The table lists some 26,000 distinct CDR3 sequences, 67% of them singletons. What these receptors recognize is not known. Treatment given: approximately 9-day PBMC culture with coronavirus spike peptide pools or control peptides (ViraFEST assay). Material: CD4+ T cells from blood, cultured in vitro, obtained after SARS-CoV-2 vaccination. Source of these receptors: a human donor who received a COVID-19 vaccine.

The chain carries TRBV30 and TRBJ1-1; D unresolved. Trimming removed 1 base at V and 7 bases at J, with 13 bases between. Per germline, CDR1 GTSNPN and CDR2 SVGIG (reference sequence). This CDR3 region has 13 residues. The CDR3 DNA follows: TGTGCCTGGAGTGATTCGAAGACATATGAAGCTTTCTTT. Protein sequence: CAWSDSKTYEAFF.

V is TRBV7-8 and J is TRBJ2-1; 7 bases are shared with TRBD2. CDR3 size: 15 residues. After removal of 5 bases from V and 0 bases from J, the junction contained 4 bases not matched to a gene. CDR1 and CDR2 (germline): SGHVS, FQNEAQ. DNA of the CDR3: TGTGCCAGCAGCGCCAGCGGGAACTCCTACAATGAGCAGTTCTTC. This translates into CASSASGNSYNEQFF.

The chain couples TRBV7-9 to TRBJ1-2; perhaps TRBD1 as D (5 bases). The CDR3 is 14 residues long. V lost 3 bases, J lost 4 bases, and 12 bases lay in between. Germline values: CDR1 SEHNR, CDR2 FQNEAQ (reference sequence). The CDR3 sequence: CASSFGAGVYGYTF. The CDR3 nucleotides are TGTGCCAGCAGCTTCGGGGCTGGAGTCTATGGCTACACCTTC.

The genes are TRBV6-5 and TRBJ2-3, with D perhaps given as TRBD1 or TRBD2 (5 bases each). CDR1 and CDR2 (germline): MNHEY, SVGAGI. V lost 2 bases and J 4 bases, leaving 10 bases between the germline ends. This CDR3 contains 14 residues. The CDR3 region is CASSYDSGPDTQYF. Written as DNA, the CDR3 is TGTGCCAGCAGTTACGACAGCGGTCCAGATACGCAGTATTTT.

This chain links TRBV6-2 or TRBV6-3 with TRBJ1-2; TRBD1 agrees at 7 bases. The CDR3 consists of 16 residues. The germline V gene encodes CDR1 MNHEY and CDR2 SVGEGT. V shed 2 bases, J shed 4 bases, and the junction held 10 bases outside the gene matches. The CDR3 protein is CASSYGAGGSGYGYTF. DNA of the CDR3: TGTGCCAGCAGTTACGGGGCAGGGGGTTCTGGCTATGGCTACACCTTC.